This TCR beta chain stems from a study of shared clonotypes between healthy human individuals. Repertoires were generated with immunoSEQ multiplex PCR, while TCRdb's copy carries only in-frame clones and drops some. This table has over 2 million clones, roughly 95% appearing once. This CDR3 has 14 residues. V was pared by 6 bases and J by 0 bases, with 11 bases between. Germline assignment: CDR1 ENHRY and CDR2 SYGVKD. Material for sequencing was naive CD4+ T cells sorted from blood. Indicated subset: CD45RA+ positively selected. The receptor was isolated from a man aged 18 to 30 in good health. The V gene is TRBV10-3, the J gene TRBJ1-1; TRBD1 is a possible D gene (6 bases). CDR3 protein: CAIREDSVNTEAFF. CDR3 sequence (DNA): TGTGCCATCAGGGAGGACAGCGTGAACACTGAAGCTTTCTTT.